This T cell receptor beta chain was found in a study of chemoradiotherapy in HPV16-positive cancers. Study in general: Candidate HPV-specific T-cell clones and common TCR motifs came from functional assays in a couple of HPV16-positive patients.

Note on this clone: Its matching antigen is unknown.

J gave up 9 bases and V 2 bases, and 7 bases lay outside the gene matches. The CDR3 totals 13 residues. The germline V gene encodes CDR1 MNHEY and CDR2 SVGAGI. Over chemoradiotherapy, repertoires were sampled more than once. Only in-frame clones appear in the TCRdb table, and some are missing; sequencing was by immunoSEQ multiplex PCR. The data show about 25,000 clones, more than 80% seen once. Notes on the study in general: Candidate HPV-specific clones and E7-related TCR motifs grew in tumor during treatment. HPV-responsive T-cell expansion during chemoradiotherapy was linked to improved recurrence-free survival in HPV16-positive patients.

V gene TRBV6-5 combines with J gene TRBJ2-7; TRBD1 matches 7 bases. The sample here was blood, taken from a patient who underwent chemoradiotherapy. The clonotype comes from a human donor with HPV-associated anogenital cancer. CDR3 in amino acids: CASSYGQDRGQYF. DNA of the CDR3: TGTGCCAGCAGTTACGGACAGGATCGGGGGCAGTACTTC.